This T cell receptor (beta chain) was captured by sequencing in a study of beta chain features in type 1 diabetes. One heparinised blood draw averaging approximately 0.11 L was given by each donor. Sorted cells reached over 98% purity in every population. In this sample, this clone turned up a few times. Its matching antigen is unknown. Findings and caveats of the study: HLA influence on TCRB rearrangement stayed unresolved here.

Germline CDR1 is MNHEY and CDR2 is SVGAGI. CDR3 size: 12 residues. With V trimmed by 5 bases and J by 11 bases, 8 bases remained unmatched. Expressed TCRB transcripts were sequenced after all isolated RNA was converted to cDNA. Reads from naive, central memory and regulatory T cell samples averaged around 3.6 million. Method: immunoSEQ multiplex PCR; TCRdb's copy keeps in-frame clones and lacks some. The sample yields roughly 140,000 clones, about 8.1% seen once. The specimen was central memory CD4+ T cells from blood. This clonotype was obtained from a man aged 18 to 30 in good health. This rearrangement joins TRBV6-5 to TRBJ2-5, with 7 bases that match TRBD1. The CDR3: CASSKNRGSQYF. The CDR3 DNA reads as TGTGCCAGCAGTAAAAACAGGGGCTCGCAGTACTTC.